Listed here are 23 T cell receptor beta chains from one sample, sequenced in a study of cytomegalovirus exposure and HLA in healthy donors. The PCR employed 60 Vbeta primers together with 13 Jbeta primers. Some clones are missing from TCRdb's copy, which holds only in-frame ones; the method was immunoSEQ multiplex PCR. The table lists 150,000 to 200,000 clones, 80% to 90% of them singletons. The sample was PBMCs. Source of these receptors: a male donor in good health and CMV-seronegative.

The genes are TRBV5-8 and TRBJ1-5; no definite D call. CDR1 is SGHTS and CDR2 is YDEGEE in the germline V gene. The CDR3 runs 14 residues. V gave up 2 bases and J gave up 6 bases, with 12 bases separating them. For the CDR3, the DNA is TGTGCCAGCAGCTTTGAAAGCAAGCGTCAGCCCCAGCATTTT. Translating it yields CASSFESKRQPQHF.

V gene TRBV4-3 combines with J gene TRBJ1-3; TRBD1 might be the D (5 bases). Trimming stripped 4 bases from V and 0 bases from J, with 16 bases between. Germline V gene data show CDR1 as LGHNA and CDR2 as YSLEER. The CDR3 sequence is 17 residues long. The CDR3 DNA is TGCGCCAGCAGCCCTAACCCTGGACAACTCTCTGGAAACACCATATATTTT. It codes for CASSPNPGQLSGNTIYF.

V is TRBV7-2 and J is TRBJ2-5; TRBD1 aligns across 9 bases. Germline V lookup: CDR1 SGHTA, CDR2 FQGNSA. This CDR3 is 14 amino acids long. The junction had 2 bases not matched to a gene; V was cut back by 1 base and J by 5 bases. CDR3 residues: CASSLDRGLETQYF. The CDR3 nucleotides are TGTGCCAGCAGCTTAGACAGGGGGCTGGAGACCCAGTACTTC.

This rearrangement joins TRBV28 to TRBJ1-1; TRBD1 might be the D (6 bases). Per the germline V gene, CDR1 is MDHEN and CDR2 is SYDVKM. There are 13 residues in the CDR3. V lost 10 bases, J lost 1 base, and 13 bases lay in between. The CDR3 region is CAISGGANTEAFF. As DNA, the CDR3 is TGTGCCATCTCCGGGGGGGCGAACACTGAAGCTTTCTTT.

The chain employs TRBV19 and TRBJ2-2; weak D call: TRBD1 (6 bases). V was pared by 6 bases and J by 6 bases, with 11 bases between. Germline loops: CDR1 LNHDA, CDR2 SQIVND (reference sequence). This CDR3 spans 13 amino acids. The CDR3 sequence is CASSQQGSGELFF. DNA for the CDR3: TGTGCCAGTAGCCAACAGGGCTCCGGGGAGCTGTTTTTT.

This clone came up a few times. The chain links TRBV6-1 to TRBJ2-7; possible D gene TRBD2, 5 bases. Trimming took off 7 bases at V and 4 bases at J, with 14 bases between the two ends. The CDR3 contains 13 residues. Germline lookup yields CDR1 MNHNS and CDR2 SASEGT. CDR3 in amino acids: CASKPKGVYEQYF. As DNA, the CDR3 is TGTGCCAGCAAGCCCAAGGGAGTTTACGAGCAGTACTTC.

This chain uses TRBV4-1 with TRBJ2-3, with 7 bases aligning to TRBD2. Trimming at V came to 0 bases and at J to 2 bases, leaving 11 bases not matched to a gene. This CDR3 is 18 amino acids long. CDR1 MGHRA and CDR2 YSYEKL come from the germline V gene. The CDR3, as DNA: TGCGCCAGCAGCCAAGATGAGTTCGCTAGCGGACTCACAGATACGCAGTATTTT. Translation: CASSQDEFASGLTDTQYF.

The chain recombines TRBV4-1 with TRBJ1-4; the D is unclear. CDR3 size: 15 residues. The germline V gene has CDR1 MGHRA and CDR2 YSYEKL. The V and J ends lost 3 bases and 0 bases respectively, with 8 bases between them. The CDR3 nucleotides read TGCGCCAGCAGCCAGTACATTGCAACTAATGAAAAACTGTTTTTT. Amino acid sequence: CASSQYIATNEKLFF.

The chain couples TRBV4-1 to TRBJ1-5; weak D call: TRBD1 (5 bases). Trimming stripped 7 bases from V and 0 bases from J, with 13 bases between. Germline loops: CDR1 MGHRA, CDR2 YSYEKL. This CDR3 is 15 amino acids long. The CDR3: CASTLTGNSNQPQHF. The CDR3 DNA follows: TGCGCCAGCACCCTAACAGGAAATAGCAATCAGCCCCAGCATTTT.

This chain links TRBV30 with TRBJ1-3; D remains ambiguous. There are 15 residues in the CDR3. V was pared by 2 bases and J by 0 bases, with 11 bases between. Germline CDR1 reads GTSNPN; CDR2 reads SVGIG (reference sequence). The CDR3 bases are TGTGCCTGGAGTACGCCGGGAACCTCTGGAAACACCATATATTTT. Translating it yields CAWSTPGTSGNTIYF.

This chain connects TRBV4-3 to TRBJ2-2; 11 positions agree with TRBD2. CDR3 length equals 15 residues. The V and J ends lost 6 bases and 4 bases, in that order; junction bases with no gene match: 4. Germline CDR1 is LGHNA and CDR2 is YSLEER. CDR3 sequence reads: CASSTGTSGTGELFF. The CDR3 DNA reads as TGCGCCAGCAGTACCGGGACTAGCGGCACCGGGGAGCTGTTTTTT.

V is TRBV4-1 and J is TRBJ1-2; TRBD1 aligns across 7 bases. The ends lost 1 base at V and 7 bases at J; junction bases unmatched: 3. The length of the CDR3 is 13 residues. Germline CDR1 and CDR2: MGHRA and YSYEKL. This CDR3 reads CASSQAQGLGYTF. Written as DNA, the CDR3 is TGCGCCAGCAGCCAAGCACAGGGGCTTGGCTACACCTTC.

The V call is TRBV4-3, the J call TRBJ2-2; TRBD2 matches 14 bases. Trimming cost V 5 bases and J 2 bases; bases outside gene matches: 10. Germline lookup yields CDR1 LGHNA and CDR2 YSLEER. The length of the CDR3 is 19 residues. The CDR3 is CASSKTSGRAFLNTGELFF. The CDR3 nucleotides read TGCGCCAGCAGCAAGACTAGCGGGAGGGCCTTTCTTAACACCGGGGAGCTGTTTTTT.

This chain joins TRBV19 and TRBJ2-7, with unresolved D. The CDR3 totals 14 residues. Deletions cut 5 bases from V and 2 bases from J, with 13 bases between. The germline V gene encodes CDR1 LNHDA and CDR2 SQIVND (reference sequence). The CDR3: CASSLSQTPYEQYF. The CDR3 nucleotides are TGTGCCAGTAGTTTATCTCAGACACCCTACGAGCAGTACTTC.

The sample holds one count of this clone. V gene TRBV5-1 combines with J gene TRBJ2-5; 8 bases are a match to TRBD2. V gave up 2 bases and J gave up 1 base; unmatched junction bases: 4. CDR3 size: 15 residues. Germline V lookup: CDR1 SGHRS, CDR2 YFSETQ. The CDR3 DNA reads as TGCGCCAGCAGCTTAGACGGGAGGGCCCAAGAGACCCAGTACTTC. Translated, it gives CASSLDGRAQETQYF.

The CDR3 region is CASSLSGIDGYTF. The CDR3 nucleotides read TGTGCCAGCAGCTTGTCAGGGATCGATGGCTACACCTTC. J is TRBJ1-2 and V is TRBV5-8, with D maybe TRBD1 (5 bases). Germline V gene sequence: CDR1 SGHTS, CDR2 YDEGEE. The CDR3 spans 13 residues. Trimming stripped 1 base from V and 6 bases from J, with 10 bases between.

This chain connects TRBV2 to TRBJ1-6; 8 nucleotides line up with TRBD1. The CDR3 contains 15 residues. Unmatched junction bases numbered 10, after V lost 6 bases and J lost 9 bases. The germline CDR1 and CDR2 sequences are SNHLY and FYNNEI. CDR3 protein: CASRGWTGRGSPLHF. CDR3 coding DNA: TGTGCCAGCAGAGGGTGGACAGGGAGGGGTTCACCCCTCCACTTT.

The CDR3 DNA reads as TGTGCCTTCCGCAGGGGGCGCTTAACCGAGCAGTACTTC. As protein: CAFRRGRLTEQYF. The rearrangement uses TRBV5-4 and TRBJ2-7; the match to TRBD1 covers 8 bases. Germline V gene lookup returns CDR1 SGHNT and CDR2 YYREEE (reference sequence). Trimming cost V 10 bases and J 6 bases; bases outside gene matches: 12. This CDR3 comprises 13 residues.

The chain combines TRBV6-1 with TRBJ2-3; D possibly corresponds to TRBD2 (7 bases). The CDR3 is made up of 15 amino acids. V was pared by 5 bases and J by 5 bases, with 17 bases between. Per germline, CDR1 MNHNS and CDR2 SASEGT. The CDR3 here is CASSTRRGAGDTQYF. The DNA of the CDR3 is TGTGCCAGCAGTACCCGTCGGGGGGCCGGAGATACGCAGTATTTT.

This chain joins TRBV15 and TRBJ1-4; D possibly corresponds to TRBD1 (5 bases). This CDR3 region has 13 residues. The V and J ends lost 8 bases and 5 bases respectively, with 12 bases between them. Germline loops: CDR1 LNHNV, CDR2 YYDKDF (reference sequence). The CDR3 protein is CATRDFGNEKLFF. CDR3 nucleotide sequence: TGTGCCACCCGGGACTTCGGAAATGAAAAACTGTTTTTT.

This rearrangement joins TRBV5-6 to TRBJ2-5; D is possibly TRBD1 (6 bases). The CDR3 runs to 17 residues. Trimming left V 5 bases short and J 4 bases short, with 24 bases between. Germline values: CDR1 SGHDT, CDR2 YYEEEE. The CDR3 DNA follows: TGTGCCAGCAGTTTGACTTCCGGGACACCGAGCCCAGAGACCCAGTACTTC. Protein: CASSLTSGTPSPETQYF.

The CDR3 region is CASSRRTSNTGELFF. The CDR3 region has the DNA TGTGCCAGCAGTCGCAGGACTTCGAACACCGGGGAGCTGTTTTTT. The rearrangement joins TRBV25-1 to TRBJ2-2; TRBD2 is a possible D gene (5 bases). Trimming removed 5 bases at V and 0 bases at J, with 10 bases between. The germline V gene encodes CDR1 MGHDK and CDR2 SYGVNS. CDR3 length: 15 amino acids. The full variable domain, rest sourced from reference TRBV25-1 and TRBJ2-2, is EADIYQTPRYLVIGTGKKITLECSQTMGHDKMYWYQQDPGMELHLIHYSYGVNSTEKGDLSSESTVSRIRTEHFPLTLESARPSHTSQYLCASSRRTSNTGELFFGEGSRLTVL.

This chain connects TRBV7-3 to TRBJ2-2; 14 bases are shared with TRBD2. CDR3 length equals 17 residues. CDR1 SGHTA and CDR2 FQGTGA come from the germline V gene. J gave up 3 bases and V 6 bases, and 6 bases lay outside the gene matches. The CDR3 bases are TGTGCCAGCAGTCCCGGACTAGCGGGAGGTTACACCGGGGAGCTGTTTTTT. Encoded protein: CASSPGLAGGYTGELFF.